Listed here is a single TCR beta chain. What was sequenced were expressed TCRB transcripts, since all of the isolated RNA had been reverse transcribed. Generated by immunoSEQ multiplex PCR, the TCRdb table keeps only in-frame clones and is missing some. In the table there are around 150,000 clones, 6% to 7.5% of which are singletons. The sample belongs to a study of beta chain features in type 1 diabetes. V gave up 6 bases and J gave up 3 bases; unmatched junction bases: 5. CDR3 length: 14 amino acids. Per germline, CDR1 SGHTA and CDR2 FQGTGA. The sequence derives from a woman in her twenties or thirties in good health. The gene calls are TRBV7-3 and TRBJ2-7, with 10 bases matching TRBD1. Sample: central memory CD4+ T cells from blood. CDR3: CASRSGTGDYEQYF. CDR3 sequence (DNA): TGTGCCAGCAGGTCCGGGACAGGGGACTACGAGCAGTACTTC.